These T cell receptor beta chains were read from a single sample in a study of control samples from healthy donors and cancer patients. Sequenced by immunoSEQ multiplex PCR; TCRdb stores in-frame clones only, minus some. The table has approximately 94,000 clones, 65% to 85% seen once. Sequencing used PBMCs. These receptor sequences come from a man aged 65 to 79 with lung cancer. CDR3s include the opening cysteine and the closing phenylalanine or tryptophan. Each record gives: V gene, clone size, CDR3 length, J gene, D gene, CDR3 DNA, CDR3 protein. D genes are given only for firm matches. A row's size may be missing; if present it is once, few, many or a size class.

v_gene: TRBV15; abundance: NA; len: 13; j_gene: TRBJ2-1; d_gene: NA; CDR3nt: TGTGCCACCAGCAGGAGACCGGGGCATGAGCAGTTCTTC; CDR3aa: CATSRRPGHEQFF
v_gene: TRBV6-5; abundance: NA; len: 15; j_gene: TRBJ1-6; d_gene: TRBD1; CDR3nt: TGTGCCAGCAACTGGGACAGCCGGAGGGACTCACCCCTCCACTTT; CDR3aa: CASNWDSRRDSPLHF
v_gene: TRBV6-5; abundance: NA; len: 14; j_gene: TRBJ1-1; d_gene: TRBD1; CDR3nt: TGTGCCAGCAGACCTACAGGGGGCGGCACTGAAGCTTTCTTT; CDR3aa: CASRPTGGGTEAFF
v_gene: TRBV11-2; abundance: NA; len: 15; j_gene: TRBJ2-1; d_gene: NA; CDR3nt: TGTGCCAGCAGAAGGGTGACCGGAGATAGGGATGAGCAGTTCTTC; CDR3aa: CASRRVTGDRDEQFF
v_gene: TRBV5-1; abundance: NA; len: 11; j_gene: TRBJ1-1; d_gene: NA; CDR3nt: TGCGCCAGCAGCTTGGACACTGAAGCTTTCTTT; CDR3aa: CASSLDTEAFF
v_gene: TRBV19; abundance: NA; len: 15; j_gene: TRBJ1-2; d_gene: NA; CDR3nt: TGTGCCAGTAGTATAGACTACAGGGAAGACTATGGCTACACCTTC; CDR3aa: CASSIDYREDYGYTF
v_gene: TRBV30; abundance: NA; len: 13; j_gene: TRBJ1-6; d_gene: NA; CDR3nt: TGTGCGGGACGGGGGAGAGCGGGTTCACCCCTCCACTTT; CDR3aa: CAGRGRAGSPLHF
v_gene: TRBV27; abundance: few; len: 14; j_gene: TRBJ2-7; d_gene: NA; CDR3nt: TGTGCCAGCAGCCCCGGACTGGACAGTCTCGAGCAGTACTTC; CDR3aa: CASSPGLDSLEQYF
v_gene: TRBV5-1; abundance: NA; len: 16; j_gene: TRBJ1-1; d_gene: NA; CDR3nt: TGCGCCAGCAGCTTGGCGAAAAGGGGGACGAACACTGAAGCTTTCTTT; CDR3aa: CASSLAKRGTNTEAFF
v_gene: TRBV21-1; abundance: NA; len: 13; j_gene: TRBJ1-5; d_gene: NA; CDR3nt: TGTGCCAGCCGTCGACAGAGTCATCAGCCCCAGCATTTT; CDR3aa: CASRRQSHQPQHF
v_gene: TRBV10-2; abundance: NA; len: 13; j_gene: TRBJ2-1; d_gene: NA; CDR3nt: TGCGCCAGCGCCTGGACCTACTCGGGAGAGCAGTTCTTC; CDR3aa: CASAWTYSGEQFF
v_gene: TRBV6-5; abundance: NA; len: 12; j_gene: TRBJ2-5; d_gene: NA; CDR3nt: TGTGCCAGCGGGGGTCGACAAGAGACCCAGTACTTC; CDR3aa: CASGGRQETQYF
v_gene: TRBV24-1; abundance: NA; len: 13; j_gene: TRBJ2-3; d_gene: NA; CDR3nt: TGTGCCACCAGTGCGGGGGGCACAGATACGCAGTATTTT; CDR3aa: CATSAGGTDTQYF
v_gene: TRBV30; abundance: NA; len: 13; j_gene: TRBJ1-2; d_gene: NA; CDR3nt: TGTGCCTGGAGTGGCTTCGGGGTAAAGGGCTACACCTTC; CDR3aa: CAWSGFGVKGYTF
v_gene: TRBV6-6; abundance: NA; len: 14; j_gene: TRBJ2-1; d_gene: NA; CDR3nt: TGTGCCAGCAGTTACTCGAGGGTCTACAATGAGCAGTTCTTC; CDR3aa: CASSYSRVYNEQFF
v_gene: TRBV28; abundance: NA; len: 16; j_gene: TRBJ1-3; d_gene: TRBD1; CDR3nt: TGTGCCAGCAGTCCGGAACAAGGGGGCGCTGGAAACACCATATATTTT; CDR3aa: CASSPEQGGAGNTIYF
v_gene: TRBV9; abundance: NA; len: 14; j_gene: TRBJ1-6; d_gene: TRBD1; CDR3nt: TGTGCCAGCAGCTCATGGACAGGGTCCTCACCCCTCCACTTT; CDR3aa: CASSSWTGSSPLHF
v_gene: TRBV6-2/TRBV6-3; abundance: many; len: 18; j_gene: TRBJ1-3; d_gene: NA; CDR3nt: TGTGCCAGCAGTTATGAAAGAGGACACCCAAGCTCTGGAAACACCATATATTTT; CDR3aa: CASSYERGHPSSGNTIYF
v_gene: TRBV6-5; abundance: NA; len: 15; j_gene: TRBJ2-2; d_gene: TRBD2; CDR3nt: TGTGCCAGCACCATAGCGGGGCAGGGCACCGGGGAGCTGTTTTTT; CDR3aa: CASTIAGQGTGELFF
v_gene: TRBV9; abundance: few; len: 14; j_gene: TRBJ1-1; d_gene: NA; CDR3nt: TGTGCCAGCGGTCCCTGGACGAGGAACACTGAAGCTTTCTTT; CDR3aa: CASGPWTRNTEAFF
v_gene: TRBV2; abundance: NA; len: 17; j_gene: TRBJ1-5; d_gene: NA; CDR3nt: TGTGCCAGCAGTGTGACAAGGACCCCAACTAACAATCAGCCCCAGCATTTT; CDR3aa: CASSVTRTPTNNQPQHF
v_gene: TRBV21-1; abundance: once; len: 16; j_gene: TRBJ2-7; d_gene: NA; CDR3nt: TGTGCCAGCAGCAAAGACATGAGGGCCAAACCCTACGAGCAGTACTTC; CDR3aa: CASSKDMRAKPYEQYF
v_gene: TRBV29-1; abundance: NA; len: 16; j_gene: TRBJ2-1; d_gene: NA; CDR3nt: TGCAGCGTTGAAGGCTCGGCGACAGGAGGCTACAATGAGCAGTTCTTC; CDR3aa: CSVEGSATGGYNEQFF
v_gene: TRBV12-3/TRBV12-4; abundance: NA; len: 12; j_gene: TRBJ2-5; d_gene: TRBD2; CDR3nt: TGTGCCAGCAGTTCCGGGGGGGAGACCCAGTACTTC; CDR3aa: CASSSGGETQYF
v_gene: TRBV12-5; abundance: NA; len: 12; j_gene: TRBJ2-3; d_gene: NA; CDR3nt: TGTGCTAGCGGGGGTCGCACAGATACGCAGTATTTT; CDR3aa: CASGGRTDTQYF
v_gene: TRBV15; abundance: NA; len: 13; j_gene: TRBJ1-2; d_gene: NA; CDR3nt: TGTGCCACCCGCAAAAGTCTGGGATATGGCTACACCTTC; CDR3aa: CATRKSLGYGYTF
v_gene: TRBV3-1/TRBV3-2; abundance: NA; len: 15; j_gene: TRBJ1-5; d_gene: NA; CDR3nt: TGTGCCAGCAGCCCCACCGGGCCCCGGGTTCAGCCCCAGCATTTT; CDR3aa: CASSPTGPRVQPQHF
v_gene: TRBV5-5; abundance: NA; len: 16; j_gene: TRBJ1-4; d_gene: TRBD1; CDR3nt: TGTGCCAGCAGTGAACAATGGACAGGCGCAAATGAAAAACTGTTTTTT; CDR3aa: CASSEQWTGANEKLFF
v_gene: TRBV15; abundance: NA; len: 11; j_gene: TRBJ2-7; d_gene: NA; CDR3nt: TGTGCCACCAGCAGCCTGAGAGAGCAGTACTTC; CDR3aa: CATSSLREQYF
v_gene: TRBV6-6; abundance: few; len: 15; j_gene: TRBJ1-6; d_gene: NA; CDR3nt: TGTGCCAGCCATCGGTTGGGGACGGAGGATTCACCCCTCCACTTT; CDR3aa: CASHRLGTEDSPLHF
v_gene: TRBV7-2; abundance: once; len: 15; j_gene: TRBJ2-7; d_gene: NA; CDR3nt: TGTGCCAGCAGCTTAGGGCAGGGGCAACCCTACGAGCAGTACTTC; CDR3aa: CASSLGQGQPYEQYF
v_gene: TRBV7-8; abundance: NA; len: 14; j_gene: TRBJ1-5; d_gene: NA; CDR3nt: TGTGCCAGCAGACTCGGGGGGAGCAATCAGCCCCAGCATTTT; CDR3aa: CASRLGGSNQPQHF